The next 6 T cell receptor beta chains were all read from a single sample in a study of T-cell memory formation after mild COVID-19. Each CDR3 protein gets one entry after TCRdb re-called the 5' RACE reads with MiXCR. The data hold roughly 200,000 distinct CDR3 sequences, with about 9.2% observed a single time. The sequenced material came from PBMCs or a T cell subset sorted from them (not recorded which). The source of these receptors is a man aged 18-30 years who had mild COVID-19 (a few samples of this study predate the infection). Cell type and time point are not known.

This clonotype was observed a few times. The rearrangement joins TRBV19 to TRBJ2-3; TRBD2 might be the D (5 bases). The ends were cut back, 6 bases at V and 2 bases at J, with 9 bases in the middle. The germline V gene has CDR1 LNHDA and CDR2 SQIVND (reference sequence). This CDR3 is built from 13 residues. The CDR3 coding sequence is TGTGCCAGTAGCGACGGGGACACAGATACGCAGTATTTT. This translates into CASSDGDTDTQYF.

This sequence joins TRBV7-2 and TRBJ2-7; 7 positions agree with TRBD1. The trim removed 0 bases at V and 4 bases at J, leaving 3 bases unmatched. Germline V gene lookup returns CDR1 SGHTA and CDR2 FQGNSA. This CDR3 contains 14 residues. The CDR3 DNA sequence: TGTGCCAGCAGCTTAGCAGGGGGCGGGTACGAGCAGTACTTC. Translating it yields CASSLAGGGYEQYF.

This chain uses TRBV6-2 or TRBV6-3 with TRBJ2-1; TRBD2 aligns across 7 bases. Germline CDR1 reads MNHEY; CDR2 reads SVGEGT. There are 16 residues in the CDR3. V was pared by 0 bases and J by 4 bases, with 6 bases of the junction left unmatched. CDR3 DNA: TGTGCCAGCAGTTACTCCGGGCGGGGGACTTACAATGAGCAGTTCTTC. It is translated as CASSYSGRGTYNEQFF.

In its sample, this clonotype was seen a few times. The CDR3 loop is CSASRTGMAEAFF. Here the CDR3 DNA reads TGCAGTGCTAGTCGCACAGGGATGGCTGAAGCTTTCTTT. The chain employs TRBV20-1 and TRBJ1-1; D might be TRBD1 (6 bases). The length of the CDR3 is 13 residues. Germline CDR1 and CDR2: DFQATT and SNEGSKA (reference sequence). V was shortened by 3 bases and J by 6 bases, with 14 bases between the two germline ends.

This rearrangement joins TRBV7-9 to TRBJ2-7, with D possibly called TRBD1 or TRBD2 (6 bases each). V lost 5 bases and J 7 bases, leaving 18 bases between the germline ends. CDR1 is SEHNR and CDR2 is FQNEAQ in the germline V gene (reference sequence). The CDR3 runs 14 residues. The CDR3: CASSLDSGAREQYF. The CDR3 DNA reads TGTGCCAGCAGCCTCGATTCGGGGGCGCGGGAGCAGTACTTC.

The chain has TRBV7-2 and TRBJ2-3; TRBD2 matches 8 bases. The germline V gene has CDR1 SGHTA and CDR2 FQGNSA. The CDR3 runs to 13 residues. V lost 5 bases and J lost 6; bases outside the gene matches: 4. The CDR3 bases are TGTGCCAGCAGCCCGCAGCGGGGGGATACGCAGTATTTT. Protein: CASSPQRGDTQYF. The full variable domain, its missing parts supplied by reference TRBV7-2 and TRBJ2-3, is GAGVSQSPSNKVTEKGKDVELRCDPISGHTALYWYRQSLGQGLEFLIYFQGNSAPDKSGLPSDRFSAERTGGSVSTLTIQRTQQEDSAVYLCASSPQRGDTQYFGPGTRLTVL.